This record concerns one T cell receptor (beta chain) sequence. Its antigen remains unknown. The germline CDR1 and CDR2 sequences are SGDLS and YYNGEE. The CDR3 extends over 15 amino acids. The junction had 6 bases not matched to a gene; V was cut back by 3 bases and J by 1 base. Method: immunoSEQ multiplex PCR; TCRdb's copy keeps in-frame clones and lacks some. The sample contains about 45,000 clones, approximately 77% of which appear only once. This record comes from a study of vaccination effects on CD4 cells after COVID-19. Study information: It was two doses of either the BNT162b2 or mRNA-1273 vaccine that participants received.

Whole-study findings and limits: Small numbers of convalescent patients limited the study. It also lacked early post-infection timepoints.

Viral peptide pool expansion of antigen-specific CD4+ T cells preceded sequencing in the ViraFEST assay. Culture lasted under 13 days before CD4+ T cell isolation. The person had a PCR-confirmed SARS-CoV-2 infection during March to December 2020. They grew under 2.5 million PBMC in each well, adding about 9.5 IU/ml IL-2 and around 10 ug/ml peptides. Half of the medium was exchanged for IL-2 medium on both days 3 and 7. The sequencing here drew on CD4+ T cells from PBMCs cultured with a peptide pool, taken before COVID-19 vaccination. The sequence was obtained from a human donor who had a prior SARS-CoV-2 infection. The rearrangement links TRBV9 to TRBJ1-1, with TRBD1 matching over 7 bases. CDR3 protein: CASSADQGGNTEAFF. The CDR3 region has the DNA TGTGCCAGCAGCGCAGACCAGGGGGGGAACACTGAAGCTTTCTTT.